These 20 T cell receptor beta chains share one sample of origin, sequenced in a study of monozygotic twins with inflammatory bowel disease. TCRdb reprocessed the 5' RACE reads and stores each CDR3 protein as one record, lacking DNA. In all, the sample yields 330,000 or so distinct CDR3 sequences. Sequencing was carried out using blood. Every receptor here comes from a human donor with ulcerative colitis or Crohn's disease, or a healthy co-twin of an affected twin (not recorded which).

The gene calls are TRBV5-1 and TRBJ1-1; TCRdb's assignment of TRBD1 cannot be checked, as there is no DNA. In germline, CDR1 is SGHRS, CDR2 YFSETQ. The CDR3 has 13 residues. CDR3 in amino acids: CASSLVTGAEAFF.

This chain joins TRBV11-2 and TRBJ1-4; the D gene TCRdb calls, TRBD1, cannot be checked with no DNA. The CDR3 covers 14 residues. Per germline, CDR1 SGHAT and CDR2 FQNNGV. Here the CDR3 reads CASSFGAGGKKLFF.

The genes are TRBV19 and TRBJ2-1; TCRdb's D call of TRBD2 is untestable without DNA. Germline V gives CDR1 LNHDA, CDR2 SQIVND (reference sequence). The CDR3 totals 14 residues. The CDR3 region is CASSIAGGHDEQFF.

This chain's CDR3 is CAIHSGKAFTDTQYF. The chain recombines TRBV10-3 with TRBJ2-3; the D call of TRBD2 rests on TCRdb alone, since no DNA is present to check it. The germline gives CDR1 ENHRY, CDR2 SYGVKD. This CDR3 is built from 15 residues.

The rearrangement uses TRBV28 and TRBJ2-2; TCRdb names TRBD1, which stays unverified in the absence of DNA. Germline V gene data show CDR1 as MDHEN and CDR2 as SYDVKM. The CDR3 covers 16 residues. The CDR3 is CASSLVRVVNTGELFF.

The gene calls are TRBV4-3 and TRBJ2-3; the TRBD1 assignment by TCRdb is unverifiable without DNA. There are 15 residues in the CDR3. From germline, CDR1 is LGHNA and CDR2 YSLEER. The CDR3 sequence is CASSQETGYTDTQYF.

The chain combines TRBV5-1 with TRBJ1-1. This CDR3 is built from 16 residues. The germline CDR1 and CDR2 sequences are SGHRS and YFSETQ. CDR3 residues: CASSLSAGRVNTEAFF.

V usage is TRBV28 and J usage is TRBJ2-7. The CDR3 length is 15 residues. Germline CDR1 reads MDHEN; CDR2 reads SYDVKM. The CDR3 loop is CASSPTAETNYEQYF.

The J gene is TRBJ1-4, the V gene TRBV4-1. Germline V gives CDR1 MGHRA, CDR2 YSYEKL. The CDR3 has 14 residues. CDR3: CASSSTPTHEKLFF.

This rearrangement joins TRBV20-1 to TRBJ1-6. Germline-derived CDR1 and CDR2 are DFQATT and SNEGSKA (reference sequence). The CDR3 loop spans 13 amino acids. The CDR3: CSAEVSYNSPLHF.

The chain uses TRBV28 and TRBJ1-2. This CDR3 is 13 amino acids long. CDR1 and CDR2 (germline): MDHEN, SYDVKM. This chain's CDR3 is CASSLKTQTGYTF.

This chain joins TRBV11-1 and TRBJ2-1. CDR1 and CDR2 (germline): SGHAT, FQDESV (reference sequence). The CDR3 runs 13 residues. CDR3 sequence reads: CASSLDGGNEQFF.

The chain combines TRBV5-5 with TRBJ1-6. The CDR3 totals 15 residues. Germline CDR1 SGHKS, CDR2 YYEKEE (reference sequence). The CDR3 reads CASSWEVGLNSPLHF.

The chain's CDR3 is CASSHADREETQYF. The chain recombines TRBV7-6 with TRBJ2-5; TCRdb calls TRBD1, which cannot be checked without DNA. Germline CDR1 and CDR2: SGHVS and FNYEAQ. The CDR3 has 14 residues.

This chain joins TRBV27 and TRBJ2-7; TCRdb calls TRBD2, which cannot be checked without DNA. Germline values: CDR1 MNHEY, CDR2 SMNVEV (reference sequence). This CDR3 region has 15 residues. The CDR3 protein is CASRLDGRSPYEQYF.

The chain carries TRBV20-1 and TRBJ2-1. CDR1 is DFQATT and CDR2 is SNEGSKA in the germline V gene (reference sequence). The CDR3 length is 14 residues. CDR3 protein: CSARRLPSYNEQFF.

This chain uses TRBV20-1 with TRBJ2-7. The CDR3 runs to 11 residues. Germline CDR1 DFQATT, CDR2 SNEGSKA (reference sequence). The CDR3 here is CSADISYEQYF.

V gene TRBV20-1 combines with J gene TRBJ1-2; TCRdb proposes TRBD1, but this gene call is untestable without DNA. The germline CDR1 and CDR2 sequences are DFQATT and SNEGSKA (reference sequence). The CDR3 has 14 amino acids. The CDR3: CSAARDRGVYGYTF.

V usage is TRBV27 and J usage is TRBJ2-7; without DNA, the TCRdb call of TRBD1 cannot be checked. There are 15 residues in the CDR3. Germline lookup yields CDR1 MNHEY and CDR2 SMNVEV (reference sequence). The CDR3 spells CASSNPRGPSYEQYF.

The chain employs TRBV12-3 or TRBV12-4 and TRBJ2-4; the D call from TCRdb, TRBD2, cannot be confirmed without DNA. The length of the CDR3 is 13 residues. The CDR3 is CASSFSQSNIQYF.